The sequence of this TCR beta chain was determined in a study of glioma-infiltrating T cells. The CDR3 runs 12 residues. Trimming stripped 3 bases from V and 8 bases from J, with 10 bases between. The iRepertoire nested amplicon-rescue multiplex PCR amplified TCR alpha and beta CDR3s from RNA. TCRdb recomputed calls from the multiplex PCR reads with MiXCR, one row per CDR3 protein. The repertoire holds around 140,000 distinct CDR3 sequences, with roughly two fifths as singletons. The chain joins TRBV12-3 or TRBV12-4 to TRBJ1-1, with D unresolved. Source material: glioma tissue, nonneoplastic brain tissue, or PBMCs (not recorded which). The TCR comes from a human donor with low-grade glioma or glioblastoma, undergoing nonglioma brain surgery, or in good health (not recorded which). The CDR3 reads CASSFTLGEAFF. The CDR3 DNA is TGTGCCAGCAGTTTTACACTCGGGGAAGCTTTCTTT.